These 26 T cell receptor beta chains were sequenced from one sample in a study of T cells in Graves' hyperthyroidism and ophthalmopathy. TCR beta CDR3 regions were amplified from RNA transcripts. The HTBI set primed first-round TCR CDR3 RT-PCR. TCRdb re-derived calls from the multiplex PCR reads in MiXCR, one entry per CDR3 protein. This repertoire shows about 690,000 distinct CDR3 sequences, 15% to 20% found once; its top ten account for 15% to 18%. The sequenced material came from blood. These receptors were collected from a man aged 50 to 60 with Graves' hyperthyroidism.

A few counts support this clonotype. The chain combines TRBV5-1 with TRBJ1-4, with D unresolved. CDR1 and CDR2 from the germline V gene are SGHRS and YFSETQ. CDR3 size: 15 residues. Trimming took off 4 bases at V and 1 base at J, with 11 bases between the two ends. CDR3 bases: TGCGCCAGCAGCCCCCGAGATGGAACTAATGAAAAACTGTTTTTT. Its translation: CASSPRDGTNEKLFF.

This clonotype was detected only a few times. The chain is built from TRBV9 and TRBJ2-3; maybe TRBD1 (5 bases). The length of the CDR3 is 14 residues. CDR1 is SGDLS and CDR2 is YYNGEE in the germline V gene. V lost 4 bases and J 1 base, leaving 10 bases between the germline ends. The DNA of the CDR3 is TGTGCCAGCAGCCCTCAGACAGGCACAGATACGCAGTATTTT. It yields the protein CASSPQTGTDTQYF.

This clonotype was seen ten or more times. V gene TRBV10-3 combines with J gene TRBJ2-1; 12 bases are shared with TRBD2. CDR3 length: 15 amino acids. The junction had 4 bases not matched to a gene; V was cut back by 4 bases and J by 6 bases. CDR1 is ENHRY, CDR2 SYGVKD, per germline. In DNA, the CDR3 is TGTGCCATCAGTGGGCCGGGACTAGCGGGCAATGAGCAGTTCTTC. Residues: CAISGPGLAGNEQFF.

The gene calls are TRBV24-1 and TRBJ2-1; 8 nucleotides match TRBD2. The CDR3 has 16 amino acids. The trim removed 3 bases at V and 7 bases at J, leaving 10 bases unmatched. Germline V gives CDR1 KGHDR, CDR2 SFDVKD. CDR3 loop: CATSDQRAGGRNEQFF. As DNA, the CDR3 is TGTGCCACCAGTGATCAAAGGGCGGGAGGCAGGAATGAGCAGTTCTTC.

This clonotype appeared many times. V is TRBV30 and J is TRBJ1-1; the D gene is possibly TRBD1 (6 bases). V was clipped by 2 bases and J by 5 bases, with 12 bases between them. This CDR3 is built from 13 residues. From germline, CDR1 is GTSNPN and CDR2 SVGIG (reference sequence). Written as DNA, the CDR3 is TGTGCCTGGAGTTGGAGGGGGTTTACTGAAGCTTTCTTT. It yields the protein CAWSWRGFTEAFF.

This clonotype has ten or more counts. The chain links TRBV28 to TRBJ2-7; 7 bases line up with TRBD2. Germline values: CDR1 MDHEN, CDR2 SYDVKM. The trim removed 7 bases at V and 7 bases at J, leaving 19 bases unmatched. The CDR3 loop spans 16 amino acids. CDR3 sequence (DNA): TGTGCCAGCAATCGGGGGGACGGCAGGCCGACTCGGGAGCAGTACTTC. Its translation: CASNRGDGRPTREQYF.

A note on this clonotype: This could be a read error, since a much larger clone is one nucleotide away. V usage is TRBV10-2 and J usage is TRBJ1-2; 7 nucleotides align to TRBD1. The CDR3 consists of 14 residues. Germline V CDR1 and CDR2: WSHSY, SAAADI. The CDR3 spells CASSSGTAIYGHTF. The DNA for the CDR3 is TGCGCCAGCAGTTCCGGGACAGCAATCTATGGCCACACCTTC.

This clonotype occurred many times. This chain joins TRBV18 and TRBJ2-7, with D tentatively TRBD1 (6 bases). Looked up from germline, CDR1 is KGHSH and CDR2 is LQKENI. V was shortened by 2 bases and J by 3 bases, with 11 bases between the two germline ends. The CDR3 length is 14 residues. The CDR3 sequence is CASSPTGSDYEQYF. The CDR3 nucleotides read TGTGCCAGCTCACCAACAGGGTCAGACTACGAGCAGTACTTC.

This clonotype has just a few counts. CDR3 DNA sequence: TGTGCCAGCAGTGAATCTTTAACTAGCGGGAGTAGGGATGAGCAGTTCTTC. This translates into CASSESLTSGSRDEQFF. The gene calls are TRBV25-1 and TRBJ2-1, with TRBD2 identical over 11 bases. The CDR3 runs 17 residues. Germline V CDR1 and CDR2: MGHDK, SYGVNS. V dropped 1 base and J dropped 8; count of bases not matched to a gene: 10. The variable domain in full, with the rest retrieved from reference TRBV25-1 and TRBJ2-1, is EADIYQTPRYLVIGTGKKITLECSQTMGHDKMYWYQQDPGMELHLIHYSYGVNSTEKGDLSSESTVSRIRTEHFPLTLESARPSHTSQYLCASSESLTSGSRDEQFFGPGTRLTVL.

The chain joins TRBV5-1 to TRBJ1-2; D remains ambiguous. The CDR3 is 13 amino acids. From germline, CDR1 is SGHRS and CDR2 YFSETQ. With 5 bases removed from V and 2 bases from J, the gap between germline ends came to 10 bases. This chain's CDR3 is CASRLLANYGYTF. The CDR3 coding sequence is TGCGCCAGCAGACTGCTGGCAAACTATGGCTACACCTTC.

Many counts were recorded for this clonotype. The chain is built from TRBV18 and TRBJ2-3, with D tentatively TRBD2 (6 bases). Germline V gene data show CDR1 as KGHSH and CDR2 as LQKENI. Between the trimmed V and J ends, which lost 2 bases and 6 bases, there was a span of 12 bases. The CDR3 is made up of 14 amino acids. The CDR3 region is CASSPNGGDDTQYF. DNA for the CDR3: TGTGCCAGCTCACCAAATGGAGGGGATGATACGCAGTATTTT.

V gene TRBV18 combines with J gene TRBJ2-7; weak D call: TRBD2 (5 bases). V was pared by 0 bases and J by 3 bases, with 12 bases between. The CDR3 covers 15 residues. Germline V gene sequence: CDR1 KGHSH, CDR2 LQKENI. The CDR3 DNA sequence: TGTGCCAGCTCACCACCCGGACGGGAAGACTACGAGCAGTACTTC. It translates to CASSPPGREDYEQYF.

The chain recombines TRBV18 with TRBJ2-3; 8 bases line up with TRBD2. V was clipped by 3 bases and J by 14 bases; unmatched bases: 19. The CDR3 totals 16 residues. Per the germline V gene, CDR1 is KGHSH and CDR2 is LQKENI. This CDR3 is CASSPSTGGAAVVGYF. The CDR3 nucleotides read TGTGCCAGCTCACCTTCTACCGGGGGGGCCGCGGTGGTTGGGTATTTT.

The V and J genes are TRBV24-1 and TRBJ2-3; 14 positions match TRBD2. CDR3 size: 15 residues. J was trimmed by 4 bases and V by 7 bases; bases with no gene match: 3. Germline loops: CDR1 KGHDR, CDR2 SFDVKD. The CDR3 DNA reads as TGTGCCACCAGCCTGGGACTAGCGGGAGCAGATACGCAGTATTTT. Its translation is CATSLGLAGADTQYF.

The V call is TRBV20-1, the J call TRBJ2-7; 9 bases are shared with TRBD2. Trimming cost V 4 bases and J 0 bases; bases outside gene matches: 7. Germline loops: CDR1 DFQATT, CDR2 SNEGSKA (reference sequence). The CDR3 has 15 amino acids. The CDR3 DNA sequence: TGCAGTGCTAAGGCTCTAGCGGGGAACTCCTACGAGCAGTACTTC. Translation: CSAKALAGNSYEQYF.

Many counts were recorded for this clonotype. The rearrangement uses TRBV27 and TRBJ2-1, with D unclear. The CDR3 has 13 residues. From germline, CDR1 is MNHEY and CDR2 SMNVEV (reference sequence). V was shortened by 5 bases and J by 3 bases, with 8 bases between the two germline ends. The CDR3 is CASSPLDYNEQFF. The DNA for the CDR3 is TGTGCCAGCAGTCCCTTGGACTACAATGAGCAGTTCTTC.

This clonotype came up many times. J is TRBJ1-1 and V is TRBV28; D remains ambiguous. The germline gives CDR1 MDHEN, CDR2 SYDVKM. The CDR3 runs 11 residues. Between the trimmed V and J ends, which lost 4 bases and 8 bases, there was a span of 8 bases. The chain's CDR3 is CASSSGREAFF. The CDR3 DNA follows: TGTGCCAGCAGTTCTGGTAGAGAAGCTTTCTTT.

This clonotype was counted at least ten times. This CDR3 is CASRSGAGGPFNEQFF. For the CDR3, the DNA is TGTGCCAGCAGGTCGGGGGCGGGAGGGCCCTTCAATGAGCAGTTCTTC. V gene TRBV2 combines with J gene TRBJ2-1, with 9 bases that match TRBD2. V shed 6 bases, J shed 6 bases, and the junction held 12 bases outside the gene matches. Germline-derived CDR1 and CDR2 are SNHLY and FYNNEI. The CDR3 loop spans 16 amino acids.

This clonotype was counted a few times. This chain joins TRBV28 and TRBJ1-1, with D tentatively TRBD1 (6 bases). This CDR3 comprises 12 residues. Germline V gene sequence: CDR1 MDHEN, CDR2 SYDVKM. Trimming left V 4 bases short and J 11 bases short, with 14 bases between. In DNA form, the CDR3 reads TGTGCCAGCAGTTACAGGGTCTCTACGGCTTTCTTT. Amino acid sequence: CASSYRVSTAFF.

V usage is TRBV5-5 and J usage is TRBJ1-5; the match to TRBD1 covers 9 bases. Germline assignment: CDR1 SGHKS and CDR2 YYEKEE (reference sequence). This CDR3 has 14 amino acids. The junction had 3 bases not matched to a gene; V was cut back by 2 bases and J by 6 bases. CDR3 sequence: CASSFDRGFQPQHF. DNA for the CDR3: TGTGCCAGCAGCTTCGACAGGGGGTTTCAGCCCCAGCATTTT.

This clonotype was detected many times. The CDR3 loop reads CSAYLRDRGLIEQYF. In DNA, the CDR3 is TGCAGCGCCTACCTCCGGGACAGGGGGCTGATCGAGCAGTACTTC. The J gene is TRBJ2-7, the V gene TRBV29-1; 12 bases are shared with TRBD1. This CDR3 comprises 15 residues. Trimming at V came to 7 bases and at J to 6 bases, leaving 13 bases not matched to a gene. The germline gives CDR1 SQVTM, CDR2 ANQGSEA.

This clonotype was seen a few times. This chain links TRBV3-1 with TRBJ1-1; no firm D call. CDR1 LGHDT and CDR2 YNNKEL come from the germline V gene (reference sequence). V gave up 5 bases and J gave up 3 bases, with 16 bases separating them. The CDR3 length is 15 residues. The CDR3 here is CASSSRTRWDTEAFF. CDR3 DNA: TGTGCCAGCAGCTCTCGAACCCGTTGGGACACTGAAGCTTTCTTT.

The J gene is TRBJ2-5, the V gene TRBV3-1; D is unclear. Germline values: CDR1 LGHDT, CDR2 YNNKEL (reference sequence). Trimming took off 1 base at V and 5 bases at J, with 8 bases between the two ends. The CDR3 runs 13 residues. The CDR3 here is CASSQATMETQYF. The CDR3 nucleotides read TGTGCCAGCAGCCAAGCAACGATGGAGACCCAGTACTTC.

This clonotype was found a few times. This rearrangement joins TRBV6-5 to TRBJ1-4; 8 nucleotides match TRBD1. The CDR3 runs 15 residues. The junction had 3 bases not matched to a gene; V was cut back by 2 bases and J by 4 bases. Germline CDR1 reads MNHEY; CDR2 reads SVGAGI. The CDR3 DNA sequence: TGTGCCAGCAGTTACGGGGACAGGCTTAATGAAAAACTGTTTTTT. Its translation: CASSYGDRLNEKLFF.

This clonotype has ten or more counts. The chain joins TRBV2 to TRBJ1-2, with D tentatively TRBD1 (5 bases). Germline values: CDR1 SNHLY, CDR2 FYNNEI. CDR3 length: 13 residues. The V and J ends lost 4 bases and 4 bases respectively, with 10 bases between them. As DNA, the CDR3 is TGTGCCAGCAGTGCTGGGGGTGGCTATGGCTACACCTTC. Protein: CASSAGGGYGYTF.

This clonotype has at least ten counts. The chain combines TRBV28 with TRBJ2-2; TRBD1 matches 8 bases. J was trimmed by 5 bases and V by 4 bases; bases with no gene match: 21. The germline CDR1 and CDR2 sequences are MDHEN and SYDVKM. This CDR3 is built from 20 residues. This CDR3 is CASSSSIDPGQALGTGELFF. DNA for the CDR3: TGTGCCAGCAGTTCGTCGATCGATCCGGGACAGGCCCTAGGGACCGGGGAGCTGTTTTTT.